This entry is about one T cell receptor (beta chain). As yet, its antigen is unknown. V gave up 6 bases and J gave up 9 bases; unmatched junction bases: 15. This CDR3 spans 16 amino acids. Germline assignment: CDR1 SGHRS and CDR2 YFSETQ. Only patients with spare fresh-frozen tumor and over two years of follow-up were included. This sample was taken from a study of glioma-infiltrating T cells after dendritic cell vaccination. On the study more broadly: Between the early 2000s and the early 2010s, patients got autologous tumor lysate-pulsed dendritic cell vaccines.

General study points: Estimated pretreatment TIL content predicted outcome after dendritic cell vaccination.

Sequenced by immunoSEQ multiplex PCR; TCRdb stores in-frame clones only, minus some. The sample lists 85,000 to 95,000 clones, 86% occurring once. The chain uses TRBV5-1 and TRBJ2-4; 10 nucleotides match TRBD1. Sequenced material: blood, taken before dendritic cell vaccination. This sequence originates from a human donor with glioblastoma. The CDR3 is CASTAGQGISTGIQYF. Written as DNA, the CDR3 is TGCGCCAGCACCGCGGGACAGGGGATTTCCACGGGCATTCAGTACTTC. Supplemented by reference TRBV5-1 and TRBJ2-4, the full variable domain reads KAGVTQTPRYLIKTRGQQVTLSCSPISGHRSVSWYQQTPGQGLQFLFEYFSETQRNKGNFPGRFSGRQFSNSRSEMNVSTLELGDSALYLCASTAGQGISTGIQYFGAGTRLSVL.